This TCR beta chain was recorded in a study of T cells in Graves' hyperthyroidism and ophthalmopathy. Findings and caveats of the study: A model using 13 V-J features told ophthalmopathy apart from stable hyperthyroidism. Peripheral blood also featured most of the thyroid clonotypes expanded above 0.001.

The germline gives CDR1 MGHDK, CDR2 SYGVNS. The trim removed 4 bases at V and 6 bases at J, leaving 14 bases unmatched. The CDR3 has 18 residues. Amplified TCR beta CDR3 regions derived from RNA transcripts. The TCR CDR3 was amplified in a first-round RT-PCR using the HTBI primer set. MiXCR, run by TCRdb on the multiplex PCR reads, gives a single entry per CDR3 protein. The sample has about 570,000 distinct CDR3 sequences, 46% seen once. About this clonotype itself: The antigen is unknown.

A patient was excluded if there was uncontrolled infection, other autoimmune disease, pregnancy or lactation. Diagnoses rested on clinical symptoms, serum thyroxine and TRAb, thyroid ultrasound and orbital computed tomography. Sequenced material: peripheral blood or thyroid tissue (not recorded which). The V gene is TRBV25-1, the J gene TRBJ1-6; 8 nucleotides match TRBD1. The sequence was obtained from an adult woman with Graves' disease, either hyperthyroidism or ophthalmopathy (not recorded which). The CDR3 DNA sequence: TGTGCCAGCAGTGCTAGAGATCTCCGTGGGACAGGTAATTCACCCCTCCACTTT. Translating it yields CASSARDLRGTGNSPLHF.